The rows below give T cell receptor beta chains drawn from one sample of a study of a mutant IDH1 vaccine in newly diagnosed glioma. TCRdb's table, derived via immunoSEQ multiplex PCR, lists solely in-frame clones and lacks some. The sample lists 90,000 to 100,000 clones, roughly 86% occurring once. Antigen specificity for these receptors is unknown. The material sequenced was PBMCs, taken from a glioma patient whose treatment included an IDH1 peptide vaccine. These receptors were taken from a woman between 45 and 60 years old with glioma. Both conserved end residues are part of each CDR3. A D gene is named only where the DNA matches it firmly. Expanded clones are given a class, and other clones once, few, many or no size at all.

>NA|TRBV28|16|NA|TRBJ1-2
CASRPSSLVSSYGYTF
TGTGCCAGTCGCCCCTCCAGCCTGGTATCGAGCTATGGCTACACCTTC
>few|TRBV9|16|NA|TRBJ1-3
CASSVDGRPSGNTIYF
TGTGCCAGCAGCGTAGATGGCAGGCCCTCTGGAAACACCATATATTTT
>NA|TRBV28|12|NA|TRBJ2-2
CAIQGNTGELFF
TGTGCCATACAGGGGAACACCGGGGAGCTGTTTTTT
>NA|TRBV30|15|NA|TRBJ2-5
CAWKEALVRGETQYF
TGTGCCTGGAAAGAAGCGCTAGTTCGGGGAGAGACCCAGTACTTC
>NA|TRBV2|15|NA|TRBJ2-1
CASPHGRVAFNEQFF
TGTGCCAGCCCCCATGGCAGGGTGGCATTCAATGAGCAGTTCTTC
>NA|TRBV11-2|13|NA|TRBJ2-2
CASSPSNTGELFF
TGTGCCAGCAGCCCGTCGAACACCGGGGAGCTGTTTTTT
>NA|TRBV25-1|13|NA|TRBJ1-1
CASREMGAPEAFF
TGTGCCAGCAGGGAAATGGGTGCGCCTGAAGCTTTCTTT
>NA|TRBV19|17|TRBD2|TRBJ2-1
CASSLGTSGGVYNEQFF
TGTGCCAGTAGCCTTGGGACTAGCGGGGGGGTCTACAATGAGCAGTTCTTC
>NA|TRBV5-1|17|NA|TRBJ2-2
CASSLLPAGPYTGELFF
TGCGCCAGCAGCTTGCTACCGGCAGGGCCTTACACCGGGGAGCTGTTTTTT
>NA|TRBV4-1|15|NA|TRBJ2-7
CASSQASVGFYEQYF
TGCGCCAGCAGCCAAGCAAGCGTAGGCTTCTACGAGCAGTACTTC
>NA|TRBV5-4|14|TRBD1|TRBJ1-1
CASSLKGAETEAFF
TGTGCCAGCAGCTTGAAGGGGGCTGAGACTGAAGCTTTCTTT
>NA|TRBV5-6|14|TRBD2|TRBJ2-7
CASSEGLADYEQYF
TGTGCCAGCAGCGAGGGACTAGCGGACTACGAGCAGTACTTC
>NA|TRBV19|15|TRBD2|TRBJ2-2
CATQRLAGNTGELFF
TGTGCCACCCAACGGCTAGCGGGAAACACCGGGGAGCTGTTTTTT
>NA|TRBV19|13|NA|TRBJ2-1
CASSRSSYNEQFF
TGTGCCAGTAGTCGCAGCTCCTACAATGAGCAGTTCTTC
>NA|TRBV15|14|NA|TRBJ2-7
CATSPKADSYEQYF
TGTGCCACCAGCCCCAAGGCGGACTCCTACGAGCAGTACTTC
>NA|TRBV10-2|12|NA|TRBJ2-7
CASSDPTYEQYF
TGCGCCAGCTCAGACCCAACCTACGAGCAGTACTTC
>NA|TRBV6-5|16|NA|TRBJ1-1
CASSYNYLTVGTEAFF
TGTGCCAGCAGTTACAACTACTTGACAGTGGGCACTGAAGCTTTCTTT
>NA|TRBV5-1|13|NA|TRBJ1-5
CASGGNLNQPQHF
TGCGCCAGCGGGGGAAATTTAAATCAGCCCCAGCATTTT
>NA|TRBV7-9|17|NA|TRBJ1-4
CASSLEGTGLANEKLFF
TGTGCCAGCAGCTTAGAGGGTACAGGGTTGGCTAATGAAAAACTGTTTTTT
>once|TRBV5-1|15|NA|TRBJ2-3
CASSLVPAPTDTQYF
TGCGCCAGCAGCTTGGTGCCGGCCCCCACAGATACGCAGTATTTT
>once|TRBV27|14|NA|TRBJ2-1
CASSFPARNNEQFF
TGTGCCAGCAGTTTCCCCGCCCGGAACAATGAGCAGTTCTTC
>few|TRBV12-5|12|NA|TRBJ2-7
CASGLVPREQYF
TGTGCTAGTGGTTTGGTACCTCGGGAGCAGTACTTC
>NA|TRBV27|13|TRBD1|TRBJ2-7
CASSRTGRYEQYF
TGTGCCAGCAGTAGGACAGGCCGGTACGAGCAGTACTTC
>NA|TRBV6-5|15|NA|TRBJ1-6
CASTGRSSYNSPLHF
TGTGCCAGCACCGGACGGAGCTCCTATAATTCACCCCTCCACTTT
>NA|TRBV27|21|TRBD1|TRBJ2-1
CASSPRPPGQGAERRYNEQFF
TGTGCCAGCAGTCCCCGTCCCCCGGGACAGGGGGCCGAGCGGCGTTACAATGAGCAGTTCTTC
>NA|TRBV10-3|17|TRBD1|TRBJ1-2
CAISESRAGGTMGGYTF
TGTGCCATCAGTGAGTCGAGGGCAGGGGGGACCATGGGCGGCTACACCTTC
>NA|TRBV11-1|13|NA|TRBJ2-7
CASGPPGTHEQYF
TGTGCCAGCGGACCTCCAGGGACGCACGAGCAGTACTTC
>NA|TRBV6-5|15|NA|TRBJ2-7
CASSYRGSTSYEQYF
TGTGCCAGCAGTTACCGGGGAAGCACCTCCTACGAGCAGTACTTC
>NA|TRBV5-1|18|NA|TRBJ2-5
CASTPAIPHGEFQETQYF
TGCGCCAGCACCCCAGCAATACCCCACGGGGAGTTCCAAGAGACCCAGTACTTC
>NA|TRBV2|15|TRBD1|TRBJ1-2
CASSLYRQGSYGYTF
TGTGCCAGCAGCCTATACAGACAGGGTAGCTATGGCTACACCTTC
>NA|TRBV6-7|17|TRBD1|TRBJ1-2
CASSSPGQGPSGYGYTF
TGTGCCAGCAGTTCACCGGGACAGGGTCCTTCTGGCTATGGCTACACCTTC
>NA|TRBV28|11|NA|TRBJ2-2
CASRVVGELFF
TGTGCCAGCAGGGTGGTCGGGGAGCTGTTTTTT
>few|TRBV11-2|17|TRBD1|TRBJ2-5
CASSLVVTGAGLETQYF
TGTGCCAGCAGCTTAGTGGTGACAGGGGCCGGGCTGGAGACCCAGTACTTC
>few|TRBV7-8|14|TRBD2|TRBJ2-1
CASRLAGVSNEQFF
TGTGCCAGCAGACTAGCGGGAGTTTCCAATGAGCAGTTCTTC
>NA|TRBV6-6|14|TRBD1|TRBJ1-2
CASSPGTGGYGYTF
TGTGCCAGCAGTCCCGGGACAGGAGGGTATGGCTACACCTTC
>NA|TRBV10-3|17|NA|TRBJ2-1
CAISESWWDARYNEQFF
TGTGCCATCAGTGAGTCTTGGTGGGACGCTCGCTACAATGAGCAGTTCTTC
>NA|TRBV5-1|16|NA|TRBJ2-7
CASSLKGQAFSYEQYF
TGCGCCAGCAGCCTGAAGGGGCAGGCCTTCTCCTACGAGCAGTACTTC
>NA|TRBV12-5|13|NA|TRBJ1-2
CASGPVLGYGYTF
TGTGCTAGTGGTCCGGTTCTCGGGTATGGCTACACCTTC
>once|TRBV10-3|15|TRBD2|TRBJ2-1
CAIRRLAGEANEQFF
TGTGCCATCAGAAGACTAGCGGGAGAAGCCAATGAGCAGTTCTTC
>few|TRBV7-6|18|NA|TRBJ1-6
CASSLASRTSVYNSPLHF
TGTGCCAGCAGCTTAGCTTCTAGGACATCCGTTTATAATTCACCCCTCCACTTT
>NA|TRBV5-1|18|NA|TRBJ1-6
CASSLWVNGGNKNSPLHF
TGCGCCAGCAGCTTATGGGTCAATGGGGGGAACAAAAATTCACCCCTCCACTTT
>NA|TRBV14|12|NA|TRBJ1-5
CASSQGDQPQHF
TGTGCCAGCAGCCAAGGTGATCAGCCCCAGCATTTT
>NA|TRBV7-6|13|NA|TRBJ1-6
CASSLGQLSPLHF
TGTGCCAGCAGCTTAGGACAGCTTTCACCCCTCCACTTT
>NA|TRBV10-1|11|NA|TRBJ2-7
CASSESSEQYF
TGCGCCAGCAGTGAGTCGTCCGAGCAGTACTTC
>NA|TRBV29-1|13|NA|TRBJ1-2
CSVVRVGPHGYTF
TGCAGCGTTGTGCGGGTCGGCCCACATGGCTACACCTTC
>once|TRBV19|16|TRBD2|TRBJ2-3
CASSTPRRGRRDAQYF
TGTGCCAGTAGTACCCCACGGCGCGGGAGGCGCGATGCGCAGTATTTT
>NA|TRBV5-1|15|NA|TRBJ2-1
CASRAEVVSYNEQFF
TGCGCCAGCAGAGCCGAGGTGGTCTCCTACAATGAGCAGTTCTTC
>few|TRBV6-1|15|TRBD1|TRBJ1-6
CASSRGGTGGPPLHF
TGTGCCAGCAGTAGAGGGGGGACAGGGGGCCCTCCCCTCCACTTT
>NA|TRBV7-2|16|TRBD1|TRBJ1-6
CASSYVPGQGRSPLHF
TGTGCCAGCAGCTATGTTCCCGGACAGGGACGGTCACCCCTCCACTTT
>NA|TRBV7-7|14|TRBD2|TRBJ2-5
CASSSSRGGETQYF
TGTGCTAGCAGCTCGTCCCGGGGGGGAGAGACCCAGTACTTC
>NA|TRBV29-1|12|NA|TRBJ1-2
CSVGPPRQGYTF
TGCAGCGTTGGGCCCCCCCGGCAAGGCTACACCTTC
>once|TRBV18|15|NA|TRBJ2-5
CASSPPSRAQETQYF
TGTGCCAGCTCACCACCGTCCAGGGCCCAAGAGACCCAGTACTTC
>NA|TRBV19|13|NA|TRBJ1-5
CASSIDVDQPQHF
TGTGCCAGTAGTATCGACGTCGATCAGCCCCAGCATTTT
>NA|TRBV18|18|TRBD2|TRBJ2-2
CASSPLGLAGVNTGELFF
TGTGCCAGCTCACCGCTTGGACTAGCGGGAGTGAACACCGGGGAGCTGTTTTTT
>NA|TRBV28|15|NA|TRBJ2-4
CASTGLGSAKNIQYF
TGTGCCAGCACGGGCCTGGGTTCGGCCAAAAACATTCAGTACTTC